This T cell receptor (beta chain) was captured by sequencing in a study of OX40 agonist ivuxolimab in advanced cancers. Turning to the study itself: The patients' treatment was ivuxolimab, an agonistic anti-OX40 (CD134) antibody. Patients with hepatocellular carcinoma, melanoma, renal cell or head and neck cancer made up the dose-escalation patients. Findings and caveats of the study: Partial responders dosed at 0.1-3.0 mg/kg displayed clonal expansion ranking among the lowest.

This clone has more than one count but fewer than ten. What it binds is not known. Trimming took off 2 bases at V and 4 bases at J, with 11 bases between the two ends. The CDR3 has 14 residues. Germline-derived CDR1 and CDR2 are ENHRY and SYGVKD. Sequencing used immunoSEQ multiplex PCR; TCRdb keeps in-frame clones, though not all of them. The sample comprises tens of thousands of clones, around four fifths of which are singletons, and over 2.5% rests with the top ten. This receptor was identified in an adult with an advanced solid tumor such as melanoma, head and neck, liver or kidney cancer. Sequenced here: CD4+ or CD8+ T cells sorted from blood, sampled in a trial of the OX40 agonist ivuxolimab. The chain uses TRBV10-3 and TRBJ2-5; no clear D gene. The CDR3 protein is CAISEGLGGETQYF. In nucleotides, the CDR3 is TGTGCCATCAGTGAGGGTCTGGGTGGAGAGACCCAGTACTTC.